The T cell receptor beta chain described here comes from a study of human T cells and chemical hapten exposure. The library tagged individual cDNA molecules with unique molecular identifiers. TCRdb called the 5' RACE reads again in MiXCR, with one record for every CDR3 protein. The sample lists some 150,000 distinct CDR3 sequences, around 4.1% occurring once. In this sample, this clonotype turned up many times. What it binds is not known. Extraction of total RNA was performed on unfractionated whole blood. Study-wide results and limits: Unchanged with DPC sensitization were TCRs above 1 in 1000 frequency.

This receptor was obtained from a female donor in good health.

The CDR3 spells CAAIPSGRSGNTIYF. The CDR3 DNA reads TGTGCCGCCATCCCTTCAGGCCGCTCTGGAAACACCATATATTTT. The chain joins TRBV10-3 to TRBJ1-3; D not resolved. The V gene lost 11 bases and the J gene lost 0 bases, with 17 bases spanning the gap. The CDR3 covers 15 residues. Germline CDR1 is ENHRY and CDR2 is SYGVKD.